These T cell receptor beta chains were read from a single sample in a study of glioma-infiltrating T cells. Via MiXCR, TCRdb re-called the multiplex PCR reads, giving one row per CDR3 protein. Among more than 300,000 distinct CDR3 sequences listed, roughly two fifths were seen once. Sequencing was performed on glioma tissue, nonneoplastic brain tissue, or PBMCs (not recorded which). Receptor source: a human donor with low-grade glioma or glioblastoma, undergoing nonglioma brain surgery, or in good health (not recorded which). Both conserved end residues are part of each CDR3. A D gene is named only where the DNA matches it firmly. Clone size appears in some rows only: once, few, many, or a class for an expanded clone.

D gene: TRBD1
CDR3 length: 16
J gene: TRBJ2-3
clone size: -
V gene: TRBV27
CDR3 protein: CASSPWGGQGTDTQYF
CDR3 DNA: TGTGCCAGCAGTCCGTGGGGGGGACAGGGGACAGATACGCAGTATTTT

D gene: -
CDR3 length: 13
J gene: TRBJ1-1
clone size: few
V gene: TRBV5-5
CDR3 protein: CASNFRGAGEAFF
CDR3 DNA: TGTGCCAGCAACTTCCGAGGGGCGGGTGAAGCTTTCTTT

D gene: TRBD1
CDR3 length: 14
J gene: TRBJ1-2
clone size: -
V gene: TRBV27
CDR3 protein: CATQSDREGYGYTF
CDR3 DNA: TGTGCCACACAGTCGGACAGGGAAGGGTATGGCTACACCTTC

D gene: TRBD1
CDR3 length: 16
J gene: TRBJ2-1
clone size: many
V gene: TRBV6-2/TRBV6-3
CDR3 protein: CASSKQTGAGDNEQFF
CDR3 DNA: TGTGCCAGCAGCAAACAGACAGGGGCGGGCGACAATGAGCAGTTCTTC

D gene: TRBD1
CDR3 length: 16
J gene: TRBJ2-3
clone size: few
V gene: TRBV4-2
CDR3 protein: CASSHQLTGVTDTQYF
CDR3 DNA: TGTGCCAGCAGCCACCAACTTACAGGGGTCACAGATACGCAGTATTTT

D gene: -
CDR3 length: 15
J gene: TRBJ2-7
clone size: -
V gene: TRBV7-2
CDR3 protein: CASSLAPDGTYEQYF
CDR3 DNA: TGTGCCAGCAGCTTAGCGCCGGACGGGACCTACGAGCAGTACTTC

D gene: TRBD2
CDR3 length: 15
J gene: TRBJ2-1
clone size: -
V gene: TRBV20-1
CDR3 protein: CSAISGRGSYNEQFF
CDR3 DNA: TGCAGTGCCATTAGCGGGAGAGGTTCCTACAATGAGCAGTTCTTC

D gene: TRBD1
CDR3 length: 14
J gene: TRBJ1-1
clone size: once
V gene: TRBV5-4
CDR3 protein: CASSRGTGYGEAFF
CDR3 DNA: TGTGCCAGCAGCCGGGGGACAGGGTATGGTGAAGCTTTCTTT

D gene: TRBD1
CDR3 length: 15
J gene: TRBJ2-7
clone size: -
V gene: TRBV28
CDR3 protein: CATCSPGQGLYEQYF
CDR3 DNA: TGTGCCACATGCTCCCCGGGACAGGGGCTGTACGAGCAGTACTTC

D gene: -
CDR3 length: 17
J gene: TRBJ1-5
clone size: -
V gene: TRBV20-1
CDR3 protein: CSAAGQSLGYSNQPQHF
CDR3 DNA: TGCAGTGCCGCCGGACAGTCCTTGGGTTATAGCAATCAGCCCCAGCATTTT

D gene: -
CDR3 length: 14
J gene: TRBJ1-2
clone size: few
V gene: TRBV28
CDR3 protein: CASSILAANYGYTF
CDR3 DNA: TGTGCCAGCAGTATCCTCGCGGCTAACTATGGCTACACCTTC

D gene: -
CDR3 length: 19
J gene: TRBJ1-2
clone size: -
V gene: TRBV19
CDR3 protein: CASSAPFPGTPRPSYGYTF
CDR3 DNA: TGTGCCAGTAGTGCCCCATTCCCCGGGACGCCAAGACCATCGTATGGCTACACCTTC

D gene: -
CDR3 length: 13
J gene: TRBJ2-1
clone size: few
V gene: TRBV20-1
CDR3 protein: CSARDRAYNEQFF
CDR3 DNA: TGCAGTGCTAGAGATCGGGCCTACAATGAGCAGTTCTTC

D gene: -
CDR3 length: 14
J gene: TRBJ2-7
clone size: few
V gene: TRBV28
CDR3 protein: CASTGAWATYEQYF
CDR3 DNA: TGTGCCAGCACCGGAGCATGGGCCACCTACGAGCAGTACTTC

D gene: TRBD2
CDR3 length: 16
J gene: TRBJ2-1
clone size: -
V gene: TRBV28
CDR3 protein: CASSFFRLADYNEQFF
CDR3 DNA: TGTGCCAGCAGTTTTTTCAGACTAGCGGATTACAATGAGCAGTTCTTC

D gene: -
CDR3 length: 16
J gene: TRBJ1-3
clone size: few
V gene: TRBV20-1
CDR3 protein: CSARPPGEPSGNTIYF
CDR3 DNA: TGCAGTGCTAGACCTCCAGGGGAACCCTCTGGAAACACCATATATTTT

D gene: TRBD1
CDR3 length: 13
J gene: TRBJ1-2
clone size: many
V gene: TRBV6-1
CDR3 protein: CASRGRTGSGYTF
CDR3 DNA: TGTGCCAGCAGGGGACGGACAGGGAGTGGCTACACCTTC

D gene: -
CDR3 length: 20
J gene: TRBJ1-5
clone size: many
V gene: TRBV28
CDR3 protein: CASSPPLGWSSHISNQPQHF
CDR3 DNA: TGTGCCAGCAGTCCACCCCTCGGCTGGTCGTCACATATTAGCAATCAGCCCCAGCATTTT

D gene: -
CDR3 length: 15
J gene: TRBJ2-5
clone size: -
V gene: TRBV15
CDR3 protein: CATSRDTAGRETKYF
CDR3 DNA: TGTGCCACCAGCAGAGATACGGCCGGGAGAGAGACCAAGTACTTC

D gene: -
CDR3 length: 14
J gene: TRBJ2-1
clone size: many
V gene: TRBV6-1
CDR3 protein: CAVSRAISYNEQFF
CDR3 DNA: TGTGCCGTATCGCGTGCAATCTCCTACAATGAGCAGTTCTTC

D gene: TRBD2
CDR3 length: 19
J gene: TRBJ2-7
clone size: many
V gene: TRBV7-2
CDR3 protein: CASSLNPGLAGGDVYEQYF
CDR3 DNA: TGTGCCAGCAGCCTTAACCCGGGACTAGCGGGAGGAGACGTCTACGAGCAGTACTTC

D gene: -
CDR3 length: 13
J gene: TRBJ2-5
clone size: few
V gene: TRBV10-3
CDR3 protein: CAISRVGEGDQYF
CDR3 DNA: TGTGCCATCAGTCGGGTGGGGGAAGGTGACCAGTACTTC

D gene: TRBD2
CDR3 length: 17
J gene: TRBJ2-1
clone size: -
V gene: TRBV20-1
CDR3 protein: CSARNFPSGGSYNEQFF
CDR3 DNA: TGCAGTGCTAGAAACTTCCCTAGCGGCGGTTCCTACAATGAGCAGTTCTTC

D gene: -
CDR3 length: 15
J gene: TRBJ2-7
clone size: -
V gene: TRBV19
CDR3 protein: CASSMGSGKSYEQYF
CDR3 DNA: TGTGCCAGTAGTATGGGGTCGGGTAAGTCCTACGAGCAGTACTTC

D gene: -
CDR3 length: 17
J gene: TRBJ2-1
clone size: -
V gene: TRBV6-2/TRBV6-3
CDR3 protein: CASSYEPGTSSYNEQFF
CDR3 DNA: TGTGCCAGCAGTTACGAGCCCGGGACAAGCTCCTACAATGAGCAGTTCTTC

D gene: TRBD1
CDR3 length: 14
J gene: TRBJ1-1
clone size: many
V gene: TRBV7-2
CDR3 protein: CASSWDSMNTEAFF
CDR3 DNA: TGTGCCAGCAGTTGGGACAGCATGAACACTGAAGCTTTCTTT

D gene: TRBD2
CDR3 length: 14
J gene: TRBJ2-3
clone size: few
V gene: TRBV5-1
CDR3 protein: CASRSSGNTDTQYF
CDR3 DNA: TGCGCCAGCAGGTCTAGCGGTAACACAGATACGCAGTATTTT

D gene: TRBD2
CDR3 length: 19
J gene: TRBJ2-3
clone size: -
V gene: TRBV4-1
CDR3 protein: CASSTGWSGRGISTDTQYF
CDR3 DNA: TGCGCCAGCAGCACCGGGTGGAGCGGGAGGGGTATTAGCACAGATACGCAGTATTTT

D gene: TRBD2
CDR3 length: 15
J gene: TRBJ2-1
clone size: many
V gene: TRBV28
CDR3 protein: CASSRLAGAYNEQFF
CDR3 DNA: TGTGCCAGCAGCCGACTAGCGGGAGCCTACAATGAGCAGTTCTTC